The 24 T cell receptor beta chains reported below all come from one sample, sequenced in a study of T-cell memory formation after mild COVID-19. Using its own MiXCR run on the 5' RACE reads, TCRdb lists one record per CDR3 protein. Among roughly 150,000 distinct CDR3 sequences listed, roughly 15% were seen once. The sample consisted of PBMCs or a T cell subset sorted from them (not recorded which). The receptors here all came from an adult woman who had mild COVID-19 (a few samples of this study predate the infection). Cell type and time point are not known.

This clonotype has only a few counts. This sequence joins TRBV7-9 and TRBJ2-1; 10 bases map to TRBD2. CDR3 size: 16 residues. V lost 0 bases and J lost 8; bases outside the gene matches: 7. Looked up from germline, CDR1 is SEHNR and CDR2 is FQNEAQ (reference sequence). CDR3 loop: CASSLARLAGDYEQFF. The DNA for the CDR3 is TGTGCCAGCAGCTTAGCCCGGCTAGCGGGAGACTATGAGCAGTTCTTC.

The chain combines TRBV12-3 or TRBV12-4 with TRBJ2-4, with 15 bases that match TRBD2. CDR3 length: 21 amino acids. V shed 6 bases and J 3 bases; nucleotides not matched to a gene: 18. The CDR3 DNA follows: TGTGCCAGCAGAAAACTCGGACGGGGACTAGCGGGGGGTAAGGGCAAAAACATTCAGTACTTC. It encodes CASRKLGRGLAGGKGKNIQYF.

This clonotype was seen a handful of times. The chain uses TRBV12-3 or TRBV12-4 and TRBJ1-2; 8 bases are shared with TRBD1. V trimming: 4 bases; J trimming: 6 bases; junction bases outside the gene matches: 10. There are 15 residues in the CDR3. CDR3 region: CASSSSQTGAHGYTF. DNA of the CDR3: TGTGCCAGCAGTTCTTCTCAGACAGGGGCTCATGGCTACACCTTC.

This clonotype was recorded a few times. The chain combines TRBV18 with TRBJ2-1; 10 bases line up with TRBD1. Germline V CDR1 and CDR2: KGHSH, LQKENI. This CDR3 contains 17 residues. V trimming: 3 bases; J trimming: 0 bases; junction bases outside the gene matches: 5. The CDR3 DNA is TGTGCCAGCTCACCTCCCGGGACAGGGGTCTCCTACAATGAGCAGTTCTTC. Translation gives CASSPPGTGVSYNEQFF.

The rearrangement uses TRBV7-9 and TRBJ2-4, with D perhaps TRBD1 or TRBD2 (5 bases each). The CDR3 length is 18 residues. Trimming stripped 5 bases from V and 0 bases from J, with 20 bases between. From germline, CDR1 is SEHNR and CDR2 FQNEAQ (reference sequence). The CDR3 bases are TGTGCCAGCAGCCCCTCGCGGAGGCAGGGTTTAGCCAAAAACATTCAGTACTTC. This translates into CASSPSRRQGLAKNIQYF.

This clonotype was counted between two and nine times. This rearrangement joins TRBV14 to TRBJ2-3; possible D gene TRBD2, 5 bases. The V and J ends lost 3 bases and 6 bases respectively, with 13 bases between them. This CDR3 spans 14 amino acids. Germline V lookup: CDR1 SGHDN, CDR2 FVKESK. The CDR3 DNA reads TGTGCCAGCAGCCATCCAGACCGGAGGGATACGCAGTATTTT. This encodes CASSHPDRRDTQYF.

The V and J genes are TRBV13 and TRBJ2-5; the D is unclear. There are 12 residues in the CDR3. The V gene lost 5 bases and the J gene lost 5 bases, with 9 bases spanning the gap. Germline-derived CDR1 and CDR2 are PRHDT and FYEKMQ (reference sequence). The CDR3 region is CASSRPLETQYF. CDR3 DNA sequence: TGTGCCAGCAGCCGACCTTTGGAGACCCAGTACTTC.

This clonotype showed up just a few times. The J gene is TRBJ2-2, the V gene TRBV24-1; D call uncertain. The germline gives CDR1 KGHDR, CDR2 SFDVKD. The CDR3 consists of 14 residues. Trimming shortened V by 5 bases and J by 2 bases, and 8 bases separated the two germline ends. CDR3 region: CATSGVLNTGELFF. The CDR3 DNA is TGTGCCACCAGTGGAGTACTCAACACCGGGGAGCTGTTTTTT.

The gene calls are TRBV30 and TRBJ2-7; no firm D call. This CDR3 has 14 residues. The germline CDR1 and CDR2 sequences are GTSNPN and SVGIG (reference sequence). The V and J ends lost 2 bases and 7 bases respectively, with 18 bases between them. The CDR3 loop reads CAWSPLNRRLEQYF. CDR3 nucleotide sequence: TGTGCCTGGAGTCCACTTAATCGACGGTTAGAGCAGTACTTC.

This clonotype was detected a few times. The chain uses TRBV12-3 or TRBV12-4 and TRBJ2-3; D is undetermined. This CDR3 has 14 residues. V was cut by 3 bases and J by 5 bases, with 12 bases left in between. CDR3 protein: CASSFKLVGDTQYF. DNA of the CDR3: TGTGCCAGCAGTTTTAAGCTAGTCGGAGATACGCAGTATTTT.

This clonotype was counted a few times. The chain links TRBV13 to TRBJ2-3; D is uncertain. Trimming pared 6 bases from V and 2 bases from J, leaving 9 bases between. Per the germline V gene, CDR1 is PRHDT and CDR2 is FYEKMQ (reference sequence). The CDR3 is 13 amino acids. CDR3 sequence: CASSMEDTDTQYF. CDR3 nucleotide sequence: TGTGCCAGCAGTATGGAAGACACAGATACGCAGTATTTT.

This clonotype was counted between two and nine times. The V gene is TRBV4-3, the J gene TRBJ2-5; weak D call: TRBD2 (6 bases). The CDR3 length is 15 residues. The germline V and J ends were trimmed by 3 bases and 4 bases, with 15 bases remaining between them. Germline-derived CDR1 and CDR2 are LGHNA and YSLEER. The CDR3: CASSHQAERVETQYF. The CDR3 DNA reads TGCGCCAGCAGCCACCAGGCCGAGCGGGTAGAGACCCAGTACTTC.

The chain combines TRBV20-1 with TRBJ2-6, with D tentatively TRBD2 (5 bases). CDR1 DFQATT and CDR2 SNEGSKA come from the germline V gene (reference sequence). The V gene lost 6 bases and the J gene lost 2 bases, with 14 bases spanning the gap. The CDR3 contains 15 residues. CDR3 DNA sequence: TGCAGTGCCAACGGAGGTTTAGCTGGGGCCAACGTCCTGACTTTC. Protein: CSANGGLAGANVLTF.

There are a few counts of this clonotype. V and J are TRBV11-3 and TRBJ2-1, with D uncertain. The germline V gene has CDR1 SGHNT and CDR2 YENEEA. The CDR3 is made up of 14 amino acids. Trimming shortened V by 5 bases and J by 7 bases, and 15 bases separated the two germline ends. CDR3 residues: CASSTRVGLNEQFF. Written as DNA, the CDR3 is TGTGCCAGCAGCACACGAGTGGGATTGAATGAGCAGTTCTTC.

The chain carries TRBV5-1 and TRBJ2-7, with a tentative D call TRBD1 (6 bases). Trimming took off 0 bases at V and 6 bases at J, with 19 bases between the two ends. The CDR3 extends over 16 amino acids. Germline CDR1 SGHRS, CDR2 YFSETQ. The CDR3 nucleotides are TGCGCCAGCAGCTTGGCCAAGGGAACAGGGAAAATCGAGCAGTACTTC. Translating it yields CASSLAKGTGKIEQYF.

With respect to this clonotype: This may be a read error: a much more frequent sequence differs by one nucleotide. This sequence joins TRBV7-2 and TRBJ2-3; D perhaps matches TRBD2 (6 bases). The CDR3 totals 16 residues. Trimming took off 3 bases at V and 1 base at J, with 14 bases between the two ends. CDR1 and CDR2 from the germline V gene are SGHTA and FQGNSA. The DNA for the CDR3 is TGTGCCAGCAGCTTCGGGACTTTTTACTGCACAGATACGCAGTATTTT. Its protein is CASSFGTFYCTDTQYF.

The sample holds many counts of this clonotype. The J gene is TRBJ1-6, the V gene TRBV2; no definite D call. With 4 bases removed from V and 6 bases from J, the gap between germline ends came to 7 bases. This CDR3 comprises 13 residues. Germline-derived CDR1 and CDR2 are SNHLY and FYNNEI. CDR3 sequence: CASSAPGNSPLHF. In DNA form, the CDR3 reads TGTGCCAGCAGTGCCCCGGGTAATTCACCCCTCCACTTT.

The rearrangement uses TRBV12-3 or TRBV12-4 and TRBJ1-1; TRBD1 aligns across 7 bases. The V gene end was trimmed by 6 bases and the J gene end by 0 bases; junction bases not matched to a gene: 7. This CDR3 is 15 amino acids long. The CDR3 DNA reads TGTGCCAGCAGGCTACAGACAGGGATGAACACTGAAGCTTTCTTT. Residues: CASRLQTGMNTEAFF.

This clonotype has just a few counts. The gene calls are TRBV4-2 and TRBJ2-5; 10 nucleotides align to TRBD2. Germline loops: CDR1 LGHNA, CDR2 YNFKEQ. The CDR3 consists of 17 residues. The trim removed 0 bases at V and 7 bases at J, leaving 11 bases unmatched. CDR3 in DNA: TGTGCCAGCAGCCAAGATCCAGCGGGAGGGCCGGTCGGGACCCAGTACTTC. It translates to CASSQDPAGGPVGTQYF.

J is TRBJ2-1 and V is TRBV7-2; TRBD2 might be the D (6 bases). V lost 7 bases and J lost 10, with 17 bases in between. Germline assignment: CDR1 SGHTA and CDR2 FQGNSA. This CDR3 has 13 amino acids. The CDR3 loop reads CASKDYLREEQFF. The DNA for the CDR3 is TGTGCCAGCAAGGACTACCTGAGAGAGGAGCAGTTCTTC. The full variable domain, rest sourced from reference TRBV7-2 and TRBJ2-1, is GAGVSQSPSNKVTEKGKDVELRCDPISGHTALYWYRQSLGQGLEFLIYFQGNSAPDKSGLPSDRFSAERTGGSVSTLTIQRTQQEDSAVYLCASKDYLREEQFFGPGTRLTVL.

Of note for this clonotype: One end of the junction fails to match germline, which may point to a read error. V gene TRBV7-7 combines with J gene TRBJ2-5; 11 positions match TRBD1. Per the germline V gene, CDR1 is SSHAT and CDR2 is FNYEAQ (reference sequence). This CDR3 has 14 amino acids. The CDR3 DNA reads TGTGCTAGCAGCTTAGGGGACAGGGGGGAGACCCAGTACTTC. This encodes CASSLGDRGETQYF.

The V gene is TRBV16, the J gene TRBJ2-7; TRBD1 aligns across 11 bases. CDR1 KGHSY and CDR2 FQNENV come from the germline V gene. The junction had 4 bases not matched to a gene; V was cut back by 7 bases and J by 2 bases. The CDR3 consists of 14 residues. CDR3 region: CASMGQGDPYEQYF. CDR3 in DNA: TGTGCCAGCATGGGACAGGGGGACCCCTACGAGCAGTACTTC.

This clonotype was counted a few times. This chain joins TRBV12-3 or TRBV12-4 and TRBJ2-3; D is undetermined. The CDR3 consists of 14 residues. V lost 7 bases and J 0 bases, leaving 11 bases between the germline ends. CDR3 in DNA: TGTGCCAGCACCGTGTTCTCTAGCACAGATACGCAGTATTTT. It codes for CASTVFSSTDTQYF.

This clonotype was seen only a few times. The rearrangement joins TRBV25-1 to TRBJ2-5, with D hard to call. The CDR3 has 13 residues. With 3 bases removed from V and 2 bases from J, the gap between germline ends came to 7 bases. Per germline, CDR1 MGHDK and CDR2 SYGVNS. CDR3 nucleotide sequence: TGTGCCAGCAGTGATACCAGGCAAGAGACCCAGTACTTC. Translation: CASSDTRQETQYF.